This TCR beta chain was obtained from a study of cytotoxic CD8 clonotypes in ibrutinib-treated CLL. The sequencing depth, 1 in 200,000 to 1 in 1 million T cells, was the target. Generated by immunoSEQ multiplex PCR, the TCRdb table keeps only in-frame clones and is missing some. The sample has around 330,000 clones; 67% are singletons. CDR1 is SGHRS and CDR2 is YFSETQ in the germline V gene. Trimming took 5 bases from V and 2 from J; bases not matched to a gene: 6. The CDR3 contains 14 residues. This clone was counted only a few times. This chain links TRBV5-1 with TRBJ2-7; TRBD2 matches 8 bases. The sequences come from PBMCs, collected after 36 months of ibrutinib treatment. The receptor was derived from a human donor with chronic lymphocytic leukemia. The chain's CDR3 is CASSWSGGPYEQYF. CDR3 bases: TGCGCCAGCAGTTGGTCGGGAGGGCCCTACGAGCAGTACTTC. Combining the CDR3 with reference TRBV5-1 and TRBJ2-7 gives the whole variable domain KAGVTQTPRYLIKTRGQQVTLSCSPISGHRSVSWYQQTPGQGLQFLFEYFSETQRNKGNFPGRFSGRQFSNSRSEMNVSTLELGDSALYLCASSWSGGPYEQYFGPGTRLTVT.